The rows below give T cell receptor beta chains drawn from one sample of a study of shared clonotypes between healthy human individuals. Repertoires were generated with immunoSEQ multiplex PCR, while TCRdb's copy carries only in-frame clones and drops some. The sample lists 1.5 million to 2.5 million clones, roughly 94% occurring once. The sample taken for sequencing was naive CD8+ T cells sorted from blood. These receptors came from a man between 18 and 35 years old in good health. Both conserved end residues are part of each CDR3. D genes are given only for firm matches. Part of the rows lack a size; the others show once, few, many or a class for expanded clones.

clone_size d_call j_call v_call cdr3_aa cdr3_nt
. TRBD2 TRBJ2-7 TRBV13 CASSSLAGVGFEQYF TGTGCCAGCAGCTCCCTCGCGGGAGTGGGTTTCGAGCAGTACTTC
. TRBD2 TRBJ2-5 TRBV7-9 CASSSGGETQYF TGTGCCAGCAGCTCGGGGGGAGAGACCCAGTACTTC
. . TRBJ1-2 TRBV5-5 CASSSQVGYGYTF TGTGCCAGCAGCTCACAGGTTGGCTATGGCTACACCTTC
. . TRBJ2-7 TRBV7-9 CASSLGLAPHEQYF TGTGCCAGCAGCTTAGGATTAGCCCCCCACGAGCAGTACTTC
. . TRBJ1-4 TRBV6-1 CALGYEKLFF TGTGCCCTTGGATATGAAAAACTGTTTTTT
. TRBD2 TRBJ2-7 TRBV11-2 CASSLGGGPLYEQYF TGTGCCAGCAGCTTAGGCGGGGGACCTCTCTACGAGCAGTACTTC
. TRBD2 TRBJ2-1 TRBV9 CASSQRGGHEQFF TGTGCCAGCAGCCAGCGGGGGGGACATGAGCAGTTCTTC
few . TRBJ1-6 TRBV2 CASSGGHSSYNSPLHF TGTGCCAGCAGTGGGGGACACAGCTCCTATAATTCACCCCTCCACTTT
. . TRBJ2-3 TRBV27 CASSLFPLTDTQYF TGTGCCAGCAGTTTATTCCCCCTCACAGATACGCAGTATTTT
. . TRBJ2-7 TRBV11-2 CASSLGVSYEQYF TGTGCCAGCAGCTTAGGGGTAAGCTACGAGCAGTACTTC
. . TRBJ2-2 TRBV5-4 CASSLGGAGELFF TGTGCCAGCAGCTTGGGAGGGGCTGGGGAGCTGTTTTTT
. TRBD2 TRBJ2-2 TRBV7-2 CASSLDLPSGQNTGELFF TGTGCCAGCAGCTTAGATCTCCCTAGCGGGCAAAACACCGGGGAGCTGTTTTTT
once . TRBJ2-7 TRBV9 CASSVGQNSYEQYF TGTGCCAGCAGCGTGGGACAAAACTCCTACGAGCAGTACTTC